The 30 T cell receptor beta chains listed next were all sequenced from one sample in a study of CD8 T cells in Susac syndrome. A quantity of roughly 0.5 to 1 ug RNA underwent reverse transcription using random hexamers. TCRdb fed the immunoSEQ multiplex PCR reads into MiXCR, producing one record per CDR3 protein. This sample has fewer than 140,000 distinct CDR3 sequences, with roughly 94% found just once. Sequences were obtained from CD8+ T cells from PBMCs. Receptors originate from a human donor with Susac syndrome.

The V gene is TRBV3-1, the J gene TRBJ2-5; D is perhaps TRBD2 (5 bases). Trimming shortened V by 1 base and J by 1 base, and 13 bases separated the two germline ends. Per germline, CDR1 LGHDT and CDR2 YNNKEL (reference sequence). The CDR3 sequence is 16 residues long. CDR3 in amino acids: CASSQGSPSIQETQYF. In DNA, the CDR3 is TGTGCCAGCAGCCAAGGCTCCCCTAGCATCCAAGAGACCCAGTACTTC.

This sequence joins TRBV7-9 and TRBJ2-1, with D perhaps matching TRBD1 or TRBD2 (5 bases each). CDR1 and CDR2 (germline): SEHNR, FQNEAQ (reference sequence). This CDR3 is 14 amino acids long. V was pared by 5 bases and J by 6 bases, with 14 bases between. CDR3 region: CASSGTRDLNEQFF. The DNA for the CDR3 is TGTGCCAGCAGCGGAACCCGGGACCTCAATGAGCAGTTCTTC.

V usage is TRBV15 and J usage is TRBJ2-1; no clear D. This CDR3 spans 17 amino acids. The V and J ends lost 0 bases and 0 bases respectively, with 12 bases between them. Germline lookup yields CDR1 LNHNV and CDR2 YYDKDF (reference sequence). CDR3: CATSRDDGGPSYNEQFF. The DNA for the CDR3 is TGTGCCACCAGCAGAGATGACGGCGGACCCTCCTACAATGAGCAGTTCTTC. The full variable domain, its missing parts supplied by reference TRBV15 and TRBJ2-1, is DAMVIQNPRYQVTQFGKPVTLSCSQTLNHNVMYWYQQKSSQAPKLLFHYYDKDFNNEADTPDNFQSRRPNTSFCFLDIRSPGLGDTAMYLCATSRDDGGPSYNEQFFGPGTRLTVL.

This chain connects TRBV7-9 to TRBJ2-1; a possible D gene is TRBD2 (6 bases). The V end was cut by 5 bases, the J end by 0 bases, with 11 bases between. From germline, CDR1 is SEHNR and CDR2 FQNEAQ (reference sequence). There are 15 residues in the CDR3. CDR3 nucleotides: TGTGCCAGCAGCACGGGACTCCTCTCCTACAATGAGCAGTTCTTC. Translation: CASSTGLLSYNEQFF.

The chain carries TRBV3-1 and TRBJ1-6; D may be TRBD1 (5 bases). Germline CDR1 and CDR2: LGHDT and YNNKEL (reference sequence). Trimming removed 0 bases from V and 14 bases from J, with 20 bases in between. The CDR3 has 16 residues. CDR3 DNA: TGTGCCAGCAGCCAAGATAGGGGCCCATTTCCGCGGGCCCTCCACTTT. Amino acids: CASSQDRGPFPRALHF. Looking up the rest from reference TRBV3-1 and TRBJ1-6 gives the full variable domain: DTAVSQTPKYLVTQMGNDKSIKCEQNLGHDTMYWYKQDSKKFLKIMFSYNNKELIINETVPNRFSPKSPDKAHLNLHINSLELGDSAVYFCASSQDRGPFPRALHFGNGTRLTVT.

CDR3 DNA sequence: TGTGCCAGCAGTTCAGGGGTATATGAGCAGTTCTTC. It is translated as CASSSGVYEQFF. The chain couples TRBV6-5 to TRBJ2-1, with a possible D match to TRBD1 (6 bases). Deletions cut 4 bases from V and 8 bases from J, with 9 bases between. The CDR3 covers 12 residues. Germline loops: CDR1 MNHEY, CDR2 SVGAGI.

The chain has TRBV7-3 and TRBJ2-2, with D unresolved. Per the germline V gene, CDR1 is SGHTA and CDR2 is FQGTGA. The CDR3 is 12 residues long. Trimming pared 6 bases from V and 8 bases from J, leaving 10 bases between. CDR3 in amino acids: CASSRSQGELFF. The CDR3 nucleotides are TGTGCCAGCAGTCGCTCCCAGGGGGAGCTGTTTTTT.

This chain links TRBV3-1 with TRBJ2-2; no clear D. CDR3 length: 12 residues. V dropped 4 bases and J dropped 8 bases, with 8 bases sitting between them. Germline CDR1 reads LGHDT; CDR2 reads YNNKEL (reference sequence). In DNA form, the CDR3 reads TGTGCCAGCAGCCCCTCCCGTGGGGAGCTGTTTTTT. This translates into CASSPSRGELFF.

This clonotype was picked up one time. The CDR3: CASSAGTGGARETQYF. The CDR3 DNA is TGTGCCAGCAGCGCCGGGACAGGGGGCGCGAGGGAGACCCAGTACTTC. The V and J genes are TRBV9 and TRBJ2-5; 12 bases map to TRBD1. V lost 3 bases, J lost 5 bases, and 8 bases stayed unmatched. The CDR3 has 16 residues. The germline V gene encodes CDR1 SGDLS and CDR2 YYNGEE.

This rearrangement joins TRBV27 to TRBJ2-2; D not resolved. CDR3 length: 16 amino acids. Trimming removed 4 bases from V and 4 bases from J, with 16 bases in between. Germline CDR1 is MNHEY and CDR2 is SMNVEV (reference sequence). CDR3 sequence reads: CASSSNQALGTGELFF. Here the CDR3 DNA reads TGTGCCAGCAGTTCGAATCAAGCCTTGGGCACCGGGGAGCTGTTTTTT.

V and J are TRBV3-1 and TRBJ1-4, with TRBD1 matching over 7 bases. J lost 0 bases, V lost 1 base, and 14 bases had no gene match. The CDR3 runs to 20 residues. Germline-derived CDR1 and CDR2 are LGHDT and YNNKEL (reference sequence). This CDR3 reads CASSQAVQTGNPATNEKLFF. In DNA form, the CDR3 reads TGTGCCAGCAGCCAAGCCGTCCAGACAGGGAATCCCGCAACTAATGAAAAACTGTTTTTT.

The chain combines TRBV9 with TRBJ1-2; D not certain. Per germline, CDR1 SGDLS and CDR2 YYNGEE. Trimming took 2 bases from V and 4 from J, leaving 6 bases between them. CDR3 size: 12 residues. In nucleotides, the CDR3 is TGTGCCAGCAGCGTCGGTCGCTATGGCTACACCTTC. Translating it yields CASSVGRYGYTF.

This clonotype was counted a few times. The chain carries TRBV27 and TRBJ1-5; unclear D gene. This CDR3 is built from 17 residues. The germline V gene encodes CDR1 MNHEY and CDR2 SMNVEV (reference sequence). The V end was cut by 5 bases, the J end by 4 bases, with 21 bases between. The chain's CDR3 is CASSPFPITAPNQPQHF. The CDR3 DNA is TGTGCCAGCAGTCCCTTCCCGATTACAGCCCCTAATCAGCCCCAGCATTTT.

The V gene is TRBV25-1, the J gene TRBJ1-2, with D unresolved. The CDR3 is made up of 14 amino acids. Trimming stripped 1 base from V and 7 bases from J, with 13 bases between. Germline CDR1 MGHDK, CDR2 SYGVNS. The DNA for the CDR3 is TGTGCCAGCAGTGAATCCGGCGCTGTTCTTGGCTACACCTTC. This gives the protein CASSESGAVLGYTF.

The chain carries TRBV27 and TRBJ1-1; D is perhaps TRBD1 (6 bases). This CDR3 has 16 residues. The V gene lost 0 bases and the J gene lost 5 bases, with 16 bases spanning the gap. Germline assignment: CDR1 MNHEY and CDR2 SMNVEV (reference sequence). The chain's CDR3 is CASSLSGAGVFTEAFF. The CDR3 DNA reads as TGTGCCAGCAGTTTATCGGGGGCAGGGGTGTTTACTGAAGCTTTCTTT.

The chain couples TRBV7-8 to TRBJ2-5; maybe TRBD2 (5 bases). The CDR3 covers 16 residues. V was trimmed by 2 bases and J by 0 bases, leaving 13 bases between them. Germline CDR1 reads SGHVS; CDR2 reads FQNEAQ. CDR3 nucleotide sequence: TGTGCCAGCAGCTTAAGAGCCACTAGGTACCAAGAGACCCAGTACTTC. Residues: CASSLRATRYQETQYF.

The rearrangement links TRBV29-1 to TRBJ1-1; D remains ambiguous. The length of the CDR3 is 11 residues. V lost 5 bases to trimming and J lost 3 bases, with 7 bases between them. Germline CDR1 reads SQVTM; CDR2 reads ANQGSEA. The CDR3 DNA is TGCAGCGTTCTCTCGGACACTGAAGCTTTCTTT. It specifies CSVLSDTEAFF.

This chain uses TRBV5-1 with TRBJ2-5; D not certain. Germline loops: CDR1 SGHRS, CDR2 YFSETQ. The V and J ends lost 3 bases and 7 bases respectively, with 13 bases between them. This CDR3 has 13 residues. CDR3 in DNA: TGCGCCAGCAGCTATGACCGAGGCGGGACCCAGTACTTC. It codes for CASSYDRGGTQYF.

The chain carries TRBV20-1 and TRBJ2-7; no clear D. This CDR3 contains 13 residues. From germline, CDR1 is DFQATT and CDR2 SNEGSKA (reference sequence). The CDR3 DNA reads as TGCAGCGCCACCATTGCGAACTCCTACGAGCAGTACTTC. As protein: CSATIANSYEQYF.

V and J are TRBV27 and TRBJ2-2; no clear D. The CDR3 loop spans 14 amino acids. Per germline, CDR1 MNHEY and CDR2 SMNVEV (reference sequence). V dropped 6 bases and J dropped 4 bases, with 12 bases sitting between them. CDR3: CASSFGPFTGELFF. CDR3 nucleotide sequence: TGTGCCAGCAGCTTCGGACCCTTCACCGGGGAGCTGTTTTTT.

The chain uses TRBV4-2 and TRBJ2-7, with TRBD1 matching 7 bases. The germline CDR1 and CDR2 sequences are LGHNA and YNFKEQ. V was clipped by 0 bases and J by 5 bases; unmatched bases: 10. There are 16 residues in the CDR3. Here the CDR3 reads CASSQDRGQLLNEQYF. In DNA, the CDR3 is TGTGCCAGCAGCCAAGATCGGGGACAGCTACTCAACGAGCAGTACTTC.

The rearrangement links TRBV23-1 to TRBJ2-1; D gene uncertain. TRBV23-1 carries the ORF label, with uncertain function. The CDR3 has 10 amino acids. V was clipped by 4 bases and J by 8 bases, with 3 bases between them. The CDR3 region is CASSRYEQFF. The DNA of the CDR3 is TGCGCCAGCAGTCGGTATGAGCAGTTCTTC.

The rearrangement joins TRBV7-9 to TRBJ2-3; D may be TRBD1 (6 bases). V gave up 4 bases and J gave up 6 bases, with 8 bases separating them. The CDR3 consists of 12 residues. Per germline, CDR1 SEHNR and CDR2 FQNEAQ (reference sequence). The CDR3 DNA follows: TGTGCCAGCAGCTACAGGGTGGATACGCAGTATTTT. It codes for CASSYRVDTQYF.

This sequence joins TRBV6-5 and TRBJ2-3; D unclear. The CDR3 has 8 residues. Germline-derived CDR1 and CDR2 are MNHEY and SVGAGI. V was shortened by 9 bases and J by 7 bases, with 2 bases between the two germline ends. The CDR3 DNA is TGTGCCAGGTATACGCAGTATTTT. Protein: CARYTQYF.

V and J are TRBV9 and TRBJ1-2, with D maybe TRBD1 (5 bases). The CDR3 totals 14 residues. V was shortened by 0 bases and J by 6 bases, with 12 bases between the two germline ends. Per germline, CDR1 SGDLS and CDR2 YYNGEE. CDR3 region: CASSVDRGDDGYTF. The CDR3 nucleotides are TGTGCCAGCAGCGTAGACAGAGGGGACGATGGCTACACCTTC.

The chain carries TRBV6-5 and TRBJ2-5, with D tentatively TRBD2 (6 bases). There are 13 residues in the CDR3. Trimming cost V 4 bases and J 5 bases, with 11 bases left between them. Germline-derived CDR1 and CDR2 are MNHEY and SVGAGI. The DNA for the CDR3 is TGTGCCAGCAGTTGGGGGGAGCGGGAGACCCAGTACTTC. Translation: CASSWGERETQYF.

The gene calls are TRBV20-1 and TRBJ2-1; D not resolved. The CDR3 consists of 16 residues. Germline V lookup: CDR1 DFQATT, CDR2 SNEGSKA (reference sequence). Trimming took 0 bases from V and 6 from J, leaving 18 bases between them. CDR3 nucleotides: TGCAGTGCTAGAGATGGGTGGGGTGGCAGTTCCAATGAGCAGTTCTTC. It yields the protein CSARDGWGGSSNEQFF.

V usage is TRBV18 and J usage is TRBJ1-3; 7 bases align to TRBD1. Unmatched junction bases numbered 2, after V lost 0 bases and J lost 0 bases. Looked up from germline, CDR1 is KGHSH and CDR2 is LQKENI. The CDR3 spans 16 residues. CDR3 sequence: CASSPPDRYSGNTIYF. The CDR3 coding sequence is TGTGCCAGCTCACCACCGGACAGGTACTCTGGAAACACCATATATTTT. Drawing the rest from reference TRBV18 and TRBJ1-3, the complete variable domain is NAGVMQNPRHLVRRRGQEARLRCSPMKGHSHVYWYRQLPEEGLKFMVYLQKENIIDESGMPKERFSAEFPKEGPSILRIQQVVRGDSAAYFCASSPPDRYSGNTIYFGEGSWLTVV.

The CDR3 region has the DNA TGTGCCAGCAGTTCCGGACGCGGTCAGCCCCAGCATTTT. Encoded protein: CASSSGRGQPQHF. The chain couples TRBV27 to TRBJ1-5; D remains unclear. Trimming took off 4 bases at V and 6 bases at J, with 10 bases between the two ends. This CDR3 is built from 13 residues. Germline-derived CDR1 and CDR2 are MNHEY and SMNVEV (reference sequence).

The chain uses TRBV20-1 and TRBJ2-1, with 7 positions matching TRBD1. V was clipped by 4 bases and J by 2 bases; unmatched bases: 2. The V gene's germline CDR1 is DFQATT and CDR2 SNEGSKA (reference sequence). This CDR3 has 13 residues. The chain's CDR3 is CSATGTAYNEQFF. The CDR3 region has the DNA TGCAGTGCTACTGGGACAGCCTACAATGAGCAGTTCTTC.